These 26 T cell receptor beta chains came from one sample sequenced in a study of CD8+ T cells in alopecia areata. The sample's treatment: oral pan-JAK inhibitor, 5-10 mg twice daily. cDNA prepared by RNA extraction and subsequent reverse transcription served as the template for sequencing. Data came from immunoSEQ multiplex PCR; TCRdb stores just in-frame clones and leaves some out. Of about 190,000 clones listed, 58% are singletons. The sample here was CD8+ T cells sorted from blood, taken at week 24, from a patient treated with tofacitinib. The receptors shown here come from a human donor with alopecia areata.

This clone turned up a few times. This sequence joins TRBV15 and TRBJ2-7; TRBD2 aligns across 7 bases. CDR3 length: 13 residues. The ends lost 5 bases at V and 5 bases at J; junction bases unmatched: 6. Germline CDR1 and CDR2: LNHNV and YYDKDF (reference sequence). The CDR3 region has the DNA TGTGCCACCAGCCCAGGGACTATGAACGAGCAGTACTTC. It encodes CATSPGTMNEQYF.

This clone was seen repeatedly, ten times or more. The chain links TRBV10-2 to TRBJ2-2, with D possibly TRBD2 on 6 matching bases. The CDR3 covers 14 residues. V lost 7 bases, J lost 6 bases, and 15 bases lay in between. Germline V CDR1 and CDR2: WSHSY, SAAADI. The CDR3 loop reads CASTEGGAPGELFF. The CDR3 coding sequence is TGCGCCAGCACCGAAGGAGGGGCCCCCGGGGAGCTGTTTTTT.

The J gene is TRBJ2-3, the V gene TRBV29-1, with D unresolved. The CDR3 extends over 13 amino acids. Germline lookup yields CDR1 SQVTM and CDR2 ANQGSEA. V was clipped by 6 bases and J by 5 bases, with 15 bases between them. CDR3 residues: CSVAGLVGDTQYF. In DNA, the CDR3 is TGCAGCGTGGCCGGGCTAGTCGGAGATACGCAGTATTTT.

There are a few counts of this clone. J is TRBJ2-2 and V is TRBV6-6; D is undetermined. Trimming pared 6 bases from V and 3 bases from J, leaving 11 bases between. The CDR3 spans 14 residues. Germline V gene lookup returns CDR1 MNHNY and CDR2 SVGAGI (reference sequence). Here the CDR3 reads CASSPNIYTGELFF. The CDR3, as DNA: TGTGCCAGCAGCCCGAACATTTACACCGGGGAGCTGTTTTTT.

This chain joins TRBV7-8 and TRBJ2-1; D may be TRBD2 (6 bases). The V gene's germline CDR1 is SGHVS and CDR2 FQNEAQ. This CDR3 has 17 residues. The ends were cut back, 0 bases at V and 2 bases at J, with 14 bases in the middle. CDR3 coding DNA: TGTGCCAGCAGCTTAGCGGGGGGACCAGCACCCTACAATGAGCAGTTCTTC. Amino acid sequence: CASSLAGGPAPYNEQFF.

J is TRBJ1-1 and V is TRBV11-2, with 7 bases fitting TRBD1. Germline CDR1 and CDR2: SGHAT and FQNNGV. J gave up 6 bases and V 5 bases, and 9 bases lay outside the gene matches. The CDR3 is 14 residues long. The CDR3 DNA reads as TGTGCCAGCAGCCCTCGGGCAGGGGGGCCTGAAGCTTTCTTT. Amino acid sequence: CASSPRAGGPEAFF.

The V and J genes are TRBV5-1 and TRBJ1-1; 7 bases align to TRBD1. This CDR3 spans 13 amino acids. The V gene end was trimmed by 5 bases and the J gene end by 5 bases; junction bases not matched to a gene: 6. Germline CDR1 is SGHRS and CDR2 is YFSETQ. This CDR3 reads CASRLQGGTEAFF. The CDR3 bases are TGCGCCAGCAGGCTCCAGGGGGGAACTGAAGCTTTCTTT.

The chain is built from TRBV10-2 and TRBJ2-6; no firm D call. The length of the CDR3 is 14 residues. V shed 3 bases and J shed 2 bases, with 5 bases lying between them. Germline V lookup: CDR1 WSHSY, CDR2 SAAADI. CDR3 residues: CASSDVTGANVLTF. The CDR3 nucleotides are TGCGCCAGCAGTGATGTCACTGGGGCCAACGTCCTGACTTTC.

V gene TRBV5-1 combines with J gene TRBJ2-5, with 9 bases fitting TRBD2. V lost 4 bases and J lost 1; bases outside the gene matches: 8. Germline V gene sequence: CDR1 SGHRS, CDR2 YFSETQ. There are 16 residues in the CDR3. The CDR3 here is CASSAWTSAIQETQYF. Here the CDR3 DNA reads TGCGCCAGCAGCGCCTGGACTAGCGCCATCCAAGAGACCCAGTACTTC. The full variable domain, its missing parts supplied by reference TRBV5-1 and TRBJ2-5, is KAGVTQTPRYLIKTRGQQVTLSCSPISGHRSVSWYQQTPGQGLQFLFEYFSETQRNKGNFPGRFSGRQFSNSRSEMNVSTLELGDSALYLCASSAWTSAIQETQYFGPGTRLLVL.

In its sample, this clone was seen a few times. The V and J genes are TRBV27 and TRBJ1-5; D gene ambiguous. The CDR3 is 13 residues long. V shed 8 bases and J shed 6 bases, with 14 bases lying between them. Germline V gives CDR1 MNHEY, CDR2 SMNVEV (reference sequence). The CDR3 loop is CASSFTGSQPQHF. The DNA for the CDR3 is TGTGCCAGCTCGTTTACGGGGTCTCAGCCCCAGCATTTT.

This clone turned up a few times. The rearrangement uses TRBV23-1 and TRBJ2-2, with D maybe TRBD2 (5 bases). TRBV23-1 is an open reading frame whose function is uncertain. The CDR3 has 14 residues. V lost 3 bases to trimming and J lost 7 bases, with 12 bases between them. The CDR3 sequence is CASSHEGLYGELFF. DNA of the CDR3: TGCGCCAGCAGTCACGAGGGCCTGTACGGGGAGCTGTTTTTT.

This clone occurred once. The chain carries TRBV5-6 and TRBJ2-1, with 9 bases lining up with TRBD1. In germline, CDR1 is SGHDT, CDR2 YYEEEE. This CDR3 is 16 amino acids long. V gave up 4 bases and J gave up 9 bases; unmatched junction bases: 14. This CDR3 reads CASSPSGTGIRGEQFF. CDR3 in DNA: TGTGCCAGCAGCCCATCCGGGACAGGGATTAGAGGTGAGCAGTTCTTC.

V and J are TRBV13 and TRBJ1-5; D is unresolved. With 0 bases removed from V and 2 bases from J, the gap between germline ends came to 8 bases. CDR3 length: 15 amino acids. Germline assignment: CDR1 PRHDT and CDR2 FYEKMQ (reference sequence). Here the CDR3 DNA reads TGTGCCAGCAGCTTAGGAGGAGACGGCAATCAGCCCCAGCATTTT. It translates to CASSLGGDGNQPQHF. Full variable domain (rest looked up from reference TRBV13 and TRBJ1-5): AAGVIQSPRHLIKEKRETATLKCYPIPRHDTVYWYQQGPGQDPQFLISFYEKMQSDKGSIPDRFSAQQFSDYHSELNMSSLELGDSALYFCASSLGGDGNQPQHFGDGTRLSIL.

CDR3 bases: TGTGCCAGCAGCTCTCCCGTAGCGGGGGGCTCCTACAATGAGCAGTTCTTC. Encoded protein: CASSSPVAGGSYNEQFF. This chain uses TRBV7-9 with TRBJ2-1, with 10 bases lining up with TRBD2. The CDR3 is 17 residues long. The germline V gene encodes CDR1 SEHNR and CDR2 FQNEAQ (reference sequence). After removal of 4 bases from V and 0 bases from J, the junction contained 6 bases not matched to a gene.

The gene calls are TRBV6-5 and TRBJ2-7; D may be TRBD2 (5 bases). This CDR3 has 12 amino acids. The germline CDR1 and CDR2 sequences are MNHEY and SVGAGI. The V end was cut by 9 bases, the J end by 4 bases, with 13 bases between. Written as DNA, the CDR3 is TGTGCCAGTCGTACGGGGAAATACGAGCAGTACTTC. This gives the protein CASRTGKYEQYF.

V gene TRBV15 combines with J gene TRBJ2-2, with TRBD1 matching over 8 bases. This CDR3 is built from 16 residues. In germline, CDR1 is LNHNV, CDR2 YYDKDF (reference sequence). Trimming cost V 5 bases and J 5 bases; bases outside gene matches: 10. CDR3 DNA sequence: TGTGCCACCAGCTCCGGACAGGGACCCCGGACCGGGGAGCTGTTTTTT. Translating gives CATSSGQGPRTGELFF.

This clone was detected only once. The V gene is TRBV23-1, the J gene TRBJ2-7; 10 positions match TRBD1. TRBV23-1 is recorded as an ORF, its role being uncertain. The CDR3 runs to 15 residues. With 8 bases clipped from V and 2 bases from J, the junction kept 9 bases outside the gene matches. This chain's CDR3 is CASGAGTGDAYEQYF. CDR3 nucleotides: TGCGCCAGCGGGGCCGGGACAGGGGATGCCTACGAGCAGTACTTC.

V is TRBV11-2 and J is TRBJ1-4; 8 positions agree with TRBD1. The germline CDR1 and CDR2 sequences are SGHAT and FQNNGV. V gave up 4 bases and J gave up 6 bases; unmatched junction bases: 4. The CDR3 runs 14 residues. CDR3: CASSWTGLDEKLFF. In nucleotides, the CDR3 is TGTGCCAGCAGCTGGACAGGGCTCGATGAAAAACTGTTTTTT.

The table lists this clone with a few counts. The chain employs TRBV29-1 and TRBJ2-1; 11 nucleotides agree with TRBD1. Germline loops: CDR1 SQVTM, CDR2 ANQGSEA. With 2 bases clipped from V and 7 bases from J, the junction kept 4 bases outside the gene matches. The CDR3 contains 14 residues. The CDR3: CSVERDRGWNEQFF. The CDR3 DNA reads TGCAGCGTTGAAAGGGACAGGGGGTGGAATGAGCAGTTCTTC.

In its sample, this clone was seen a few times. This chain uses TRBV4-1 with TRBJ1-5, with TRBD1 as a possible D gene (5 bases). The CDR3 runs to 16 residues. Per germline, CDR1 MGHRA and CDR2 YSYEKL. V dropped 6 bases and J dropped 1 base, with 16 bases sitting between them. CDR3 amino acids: CASRRYTGASNQPQHF. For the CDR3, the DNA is TGCGCCAGCAGGCGCTACACCGGGGCGAGCAATCAGCCCCAGCATTTT.

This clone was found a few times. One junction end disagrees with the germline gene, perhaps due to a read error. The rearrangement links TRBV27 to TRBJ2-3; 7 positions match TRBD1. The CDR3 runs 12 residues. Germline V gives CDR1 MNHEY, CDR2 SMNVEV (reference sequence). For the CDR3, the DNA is TGTGCCAGTAGTTCTCCTGGGACAGCGGAGTATTTT. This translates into CASSSPGTAEYF.

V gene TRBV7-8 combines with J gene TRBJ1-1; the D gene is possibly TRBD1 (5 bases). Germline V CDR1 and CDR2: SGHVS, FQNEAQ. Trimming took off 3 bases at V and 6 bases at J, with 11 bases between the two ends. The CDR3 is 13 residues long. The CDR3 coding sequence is TGTGCCAGCAGCTTGGGACTGTTATCTGAAGCTTTCTTT. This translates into CASSLGLLSEAFF.

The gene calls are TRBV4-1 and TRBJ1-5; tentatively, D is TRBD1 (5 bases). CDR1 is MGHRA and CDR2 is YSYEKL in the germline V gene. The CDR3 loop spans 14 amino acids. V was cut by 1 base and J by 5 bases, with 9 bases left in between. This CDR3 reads CASSQVSGDQPQHF. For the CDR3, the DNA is TGCGCCAGCAGCCAAGTCTCGGGGGATCAGCCCCAGCATTTT.

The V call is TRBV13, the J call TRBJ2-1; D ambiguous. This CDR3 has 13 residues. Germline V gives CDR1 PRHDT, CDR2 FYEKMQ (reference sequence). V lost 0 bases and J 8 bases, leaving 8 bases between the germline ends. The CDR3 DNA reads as TGTGCCAGCAGCTTAGGCAGGTCGGATGAGCAGTTCTTC. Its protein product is CASSLGRSDEQFF.

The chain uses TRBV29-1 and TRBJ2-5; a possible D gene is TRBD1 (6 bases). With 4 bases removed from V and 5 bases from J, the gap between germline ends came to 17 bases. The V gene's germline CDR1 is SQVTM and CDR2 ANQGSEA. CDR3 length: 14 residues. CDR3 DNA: TGCAGCGTTGTCGACAGGTGGGGACCGGAGACCCAGTACTTC. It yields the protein CSVVDRWGPETQYF.

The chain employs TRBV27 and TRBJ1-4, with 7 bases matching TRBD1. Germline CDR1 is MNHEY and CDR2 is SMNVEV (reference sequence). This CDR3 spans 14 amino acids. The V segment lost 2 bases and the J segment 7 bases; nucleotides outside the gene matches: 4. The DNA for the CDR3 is TGTGCCAGCAGTTTAACAGGGGATTTTGAAAAACTGTTTTTT. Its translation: CASSLTGDFEKLFF. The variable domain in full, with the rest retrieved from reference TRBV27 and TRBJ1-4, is EAQVTQNPRYLITVTGKKLTVTCSQNMNHEYMSWYRQDPGLGLRQIYYSMNVEVTDKGDVPEGYKVSRKEKRNFPLILESPSPNQTSLYFCASSLTGDFEKLFFGSGTQLSVL.